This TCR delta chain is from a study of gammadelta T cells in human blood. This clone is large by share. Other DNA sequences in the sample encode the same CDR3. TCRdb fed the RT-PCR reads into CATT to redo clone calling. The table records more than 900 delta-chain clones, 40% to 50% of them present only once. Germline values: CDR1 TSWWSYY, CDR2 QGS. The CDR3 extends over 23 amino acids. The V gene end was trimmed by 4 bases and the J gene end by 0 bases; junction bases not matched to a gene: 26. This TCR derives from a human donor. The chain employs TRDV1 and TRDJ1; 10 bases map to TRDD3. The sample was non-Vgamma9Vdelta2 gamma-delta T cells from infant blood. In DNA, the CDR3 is TGTGCTCTTGGGGCTCCGGAACGGCCTTCCCAGGATTACTGGGGGATCTACACCGATAAACTCATCTTT. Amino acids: CALGAPERPSQDYWGIYTDKLIF.